This T cell receptor (beta chain) was identified in a study of cytomegalovirus exposure and HLA in healthy donors. This CDR3 spans 12 amino acids. Germline lookup yields CDR1 SGHTA and CDR2 FQGNSA. With 1 base removed from V and 4 bases from J, the gap between germline ends came to 5 bases. PCR used 60 Vbeta primers and 13 Jbeta primers. The data were produced by immunoSEQ multiplex PCR, yet TCRdb's version contains in-frame clones alone and is incomplete. The table has 150,000 or so clones, around 83% seen once. Specimen: PBMCs. The source of this sequence is a male donor in good health and CMV-seropositive. The gene calls are TRBV7-2 and TRBJ2-7, with D unclear. The CDR3 DNA follows: TGTGCCAGCAGCTTAGAGAGGTACGAGCAGTACTTC. This sequence encodes CASSLERYEQYF.